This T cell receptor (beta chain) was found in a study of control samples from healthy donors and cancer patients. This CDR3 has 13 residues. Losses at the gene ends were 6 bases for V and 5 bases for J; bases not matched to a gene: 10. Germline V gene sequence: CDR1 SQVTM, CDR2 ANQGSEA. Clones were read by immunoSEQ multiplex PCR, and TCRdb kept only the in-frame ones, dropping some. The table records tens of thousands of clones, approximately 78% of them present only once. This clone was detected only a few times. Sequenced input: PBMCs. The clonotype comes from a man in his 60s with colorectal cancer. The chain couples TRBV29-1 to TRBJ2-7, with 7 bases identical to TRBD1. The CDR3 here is CSVSPGGSNEQYF. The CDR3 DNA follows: TGCAGCGTCAGTCCAGGGGGATCGAACGAGCAGTACTTC.